The clone carrying this TCR beta chain was recorded a few times. As yet, its antigen is unknown. Constant-region reverse primers amplified full-length variable regions, followed by semi-nested Nested Universal Primer A PCR. Each CDR3 protein is one row after TCRdb ran MiXCR on the 5' RACE reads. The repertoire holds fewer than 40,000 distinct CDR3 sequences, with about 24% as singletons. Memory CD4+ T cells were sorted as CD4+CD45RO+CD25- cells. General study points: Whole repertoires were not studied in the larger cohort, only one V-J beta rearrangement.

The CDR3 spans 17 residues. The material sequenced was memory CD4+ T cells sorted from blood. The subset denotes: memory CD4+ T cells, CD4+CD45RO+CD25-. The receptor's source is a female donor with breast cancer. This chain joins TRBV21-1 and TRBJ1-6. TRBV21-1 is an annotated pseudogene. The CDR3, as DNA: TGTGCCAGCAGCACGAGCCTTCCATCCTACTATAATTCACCCCTCCACTTT. Amino acid sequence: CASSTSLPSYYNSPLHF.